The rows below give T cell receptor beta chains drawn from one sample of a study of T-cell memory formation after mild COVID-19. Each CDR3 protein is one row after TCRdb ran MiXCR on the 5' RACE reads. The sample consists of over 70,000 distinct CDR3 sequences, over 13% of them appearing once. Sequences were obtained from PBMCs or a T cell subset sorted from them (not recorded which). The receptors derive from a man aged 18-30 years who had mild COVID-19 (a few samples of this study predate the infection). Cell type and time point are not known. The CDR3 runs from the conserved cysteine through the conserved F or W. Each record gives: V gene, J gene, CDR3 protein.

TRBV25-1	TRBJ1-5	CASNPLGGNQPQHF
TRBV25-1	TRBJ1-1	CASSVVLGTEAFF
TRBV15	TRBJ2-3	CATSRGVQGQITDTQYF
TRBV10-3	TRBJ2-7	CAISESGQIVEQYF
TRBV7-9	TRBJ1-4	CASSPRTDATNEKLFF
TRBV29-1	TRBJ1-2	CSANDRYGYTF
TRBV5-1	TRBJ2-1	CASSSHQEGNEQFF
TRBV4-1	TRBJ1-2	CASSQGRSSSKDGYTF
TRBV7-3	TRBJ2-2	CASSPEGADTGELFF
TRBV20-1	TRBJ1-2	CSANGRTGVTYGYTF
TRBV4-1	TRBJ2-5	CASSQGGGSQETQYF
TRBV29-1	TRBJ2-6	CSVGGVGGANVLTF
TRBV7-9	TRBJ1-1	CASSSGPQVYMNTEAFF
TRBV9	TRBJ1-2	CASSEEGQGHYGYTF
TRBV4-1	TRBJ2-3	CASRRGQAVTDTQYF
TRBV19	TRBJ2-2	CASSILSGELFF
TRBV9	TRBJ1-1	CASSVAELNTEAFF
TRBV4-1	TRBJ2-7	CASSQVVIYEQYF
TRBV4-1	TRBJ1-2	CASRKTGAFGYTF
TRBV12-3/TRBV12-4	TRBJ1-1	CASSRGQGHSAFF
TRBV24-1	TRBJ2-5	CATSDWPGTDSGETQYF
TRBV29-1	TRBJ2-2	CSVENRDGTGELFF
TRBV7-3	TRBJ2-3	CASSQAGGTDTQYF
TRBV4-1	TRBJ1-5	CASSRRQESNQPQHF
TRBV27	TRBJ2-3	CASSFLGGSTDTQYF
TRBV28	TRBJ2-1	CASSFGGGDILDEQFF
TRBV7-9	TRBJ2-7	CASSLPSGEYEQYF
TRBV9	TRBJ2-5	CASSVERGLGETQYF
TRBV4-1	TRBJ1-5	CASSQVYQGNQPQHF
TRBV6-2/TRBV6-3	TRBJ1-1	CASTDNTEAFF
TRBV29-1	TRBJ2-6	CSAFTSTGTGANVLTF
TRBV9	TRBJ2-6	CASSVEGAGANVLTF
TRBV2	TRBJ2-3	CASTTERGPTDTQYF
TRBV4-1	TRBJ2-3	CASSQDRFGDYRSSTDTQYF
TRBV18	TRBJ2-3	CASSPGTGADTQYF
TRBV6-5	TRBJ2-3	CASNPGGGLTDTQYF
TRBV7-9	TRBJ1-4	CASSTRDRGGEKLFF
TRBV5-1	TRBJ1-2	CASSVRVNYGYTF
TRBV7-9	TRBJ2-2	CASSFPRDSNTGELFF
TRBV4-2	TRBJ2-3	CASSLTSGSSTDTQYF
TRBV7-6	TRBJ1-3	CASTRKDRVGNTIYF
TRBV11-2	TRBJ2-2	CASSLSLVDYTGELFF
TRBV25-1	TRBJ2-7	CASSVSLGVLGYEQYF
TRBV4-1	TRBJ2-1	CASSPEGREDEQFF
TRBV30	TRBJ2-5	CAWSVEGQWRETQYF
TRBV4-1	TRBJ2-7	CASSPASDSSYEQYF
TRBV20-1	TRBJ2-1	CSARNAPLIAYNEQFF
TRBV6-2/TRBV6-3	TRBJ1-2	CASSYDRDGYTF
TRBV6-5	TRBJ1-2	CASSYSTQGAVDGYTF
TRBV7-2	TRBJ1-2	CANSAPWGSDYGYTF
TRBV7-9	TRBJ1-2	CASSPMPRTVDGYTF
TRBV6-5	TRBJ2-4	CASSPSAEGNIQYF
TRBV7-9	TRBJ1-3	CATVVGNTIYF
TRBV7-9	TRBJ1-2	CASSFWSLNYGYTF
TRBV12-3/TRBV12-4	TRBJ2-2	CASSLLTGELFF
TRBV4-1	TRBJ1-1	CASSQRGGLIDRAFF
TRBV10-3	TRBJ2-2	CAISESGTGELFF